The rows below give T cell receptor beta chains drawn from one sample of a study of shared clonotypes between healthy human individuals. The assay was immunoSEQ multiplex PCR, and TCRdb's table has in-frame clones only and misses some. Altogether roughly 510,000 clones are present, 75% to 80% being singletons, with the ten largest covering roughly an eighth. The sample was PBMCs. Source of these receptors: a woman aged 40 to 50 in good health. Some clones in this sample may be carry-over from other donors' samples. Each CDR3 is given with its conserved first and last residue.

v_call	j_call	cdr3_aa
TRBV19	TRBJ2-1	CASTGTSGSWSYNEQFF
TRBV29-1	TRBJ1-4	CSARTAGVEKLFF
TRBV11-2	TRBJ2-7	CASSNPGYEQYF
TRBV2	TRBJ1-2	CAGRSYFNYGYTF
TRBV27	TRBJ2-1	CASSRPGTLNEQFF
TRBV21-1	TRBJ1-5	CASSKVGTGVVLGNQPQHF
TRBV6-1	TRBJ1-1	CASIKETFTEAFF
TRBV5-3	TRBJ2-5	CARSLRLAGASKETQYF
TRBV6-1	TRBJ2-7	CASRIMTGNAYEQYF
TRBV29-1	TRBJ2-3	CSVEDWTFISTDTQYF
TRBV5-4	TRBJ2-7	CASSWGTRTYEQYF
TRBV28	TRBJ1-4	CASSQWDFREKLFF
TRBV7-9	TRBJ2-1	CASSLVGRGRASYNEQFF
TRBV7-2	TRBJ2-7	CASSLGTSGSWQYF
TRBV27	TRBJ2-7	CASRFLGLAGEQYF
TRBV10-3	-	CATRQGFDEQYF
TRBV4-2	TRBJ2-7	CASSQELAVNSYEQYF
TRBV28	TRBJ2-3	CASSDPRGRTDTQYF
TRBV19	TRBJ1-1	CASSRTANTEAFF
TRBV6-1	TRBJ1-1	CASTLEPLNTEAFF
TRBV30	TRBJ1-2	CACSRPTYGYTF
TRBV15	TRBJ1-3	CATSRQGTGNTIYF
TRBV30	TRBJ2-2	CAWNPQGRDTGELFF
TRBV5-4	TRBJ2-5	CASMKPGGQETQYF
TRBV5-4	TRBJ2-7	CASSSSAGGSYEQYF
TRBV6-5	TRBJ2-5	CASRTTEETQYF
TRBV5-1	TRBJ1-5	CASSPGTGAHSQPQHF
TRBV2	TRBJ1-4	CASTFGQWEKLFF
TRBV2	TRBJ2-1	CASRRAGEQFF
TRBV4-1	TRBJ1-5	CASSQVLGRGLDQPQHF
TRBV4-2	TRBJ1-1	CASSQDRLMNTEAFF